The following is a T cell receptor beta chain sequence with its context. Its antigen is still unknown. At one end the junction does not follow the germline gene, possibly because of a read error. A sample-barcoded 5' primer and a J-beta primer mix were used in a second PCR of roughly 7 to 11 cycles. MiXCR, run by TCRdb on the 5' RACE reads, gives a single entry per CDR3 protein. Of some 780,000 distinct CDR3 sequences listed, approximately 60% are singletons. Per germline, CDR1 SQVTM and CDR2 ANQGSEA. CDR3 length: 16 amino acids. The sample belongs to a study of blood T cells in healthy people across ages. Overall study results and limits: Long-lived donors carried more naive CD4+ cells and greater diversity than aged donors.

The chain recombines TRBV29-1 with TRBJ2-6; no reliable D call. Material: blood. This TCR came from a man aged 40-50 years in good health. CDR3 sequence: CSIESVALSGANVLTF. The CDR3 coding sequence is TGCAGCATTGAATCGGTGGCCTTATCTGGGGCCAACGTCCTGACTTTC.